This TCR beta chain appears in the sequencing data of a study of read filtering for tumor transcriptome and immune sequencing. There are many counts of this clonotype. Its antigen is currently unknown. The CDR3 has 16 amino acids. V lost 6 bases to trimming and J lost 0 bases, with 20 bases between them. The germline gives CDR1 DFQATT, CDR2 SNEGSKA (reference sequence). Study observations and caveats: Dropping single-read clonotypes raised IR-seq and RNA-seq shared-clonotype correlation.

The library was built from about 370 ng RNA with molecular barcoded adaptors for alpha/delta and beta/gamma chains. MiXCR, applied by TCRdb to the reads, yields one record per CDR3 protein. Of over 50,000 distinct CDR3 sequences in the sample, around 18% were seen once. The sequenced sample consisted of a population of CD138-negative cells sorted from bone marrow. The TCR comes from a donor aged 40 or over with multiple myeloma. V is TRBV20-1 and J is TRBJ1-1; D is undetermined. CDR3 amino acids: CSARKYAVKMNTEAFF. DNA of the CDR3: TGCAGTGCAAGAAAATATGCAGTGAAAATGAACACTGAAGCTTTCTTT.